This T cell receptor (beta chain) originates from a study of beta chain features in type 1 diabetes. Regarding the study as a whole: Across all four CD4+ subsets, people with type 1 diabetes showed modestly shorter TCRB CDR3s.

Researchers reported sorting CD4+ naive, central memory, regulatory and stem cell-like memory cells via CD45RO/CCR7/CD25/CD127/CD95/CD27. V lost 0 bases to trimming and J lost 1 base, with 5 bases between them. Germline V gives CDR1 SGDLS, CDR2 YYNGEE. This CDR3 has 14 amino acids. cDNA synthesis used the whole RNA isolate, giving expressed TCRB sequences. Clones were read by immunoSEQ multiplex PCR, and TCRdb kept only the in-frame ones, dropping some. The table lists hundreds of thousands of clones, around an eighth of them singletons, with approximately 0.022% in the top ten. Of note for this clone: Its target is not known. Other DNA sequences from this sample encode an identical CDR3 as well.

This chain uses TRBV9 with TRBJ1-3; unclear D gene. The receptor's source is a man aged 18-30 years with type 1 diabetes. Sequences were obtained from naive CD4+ T cells from blood. CDR3 region: CASSVDDSGNTIYF. DNA for the CDR3: TGTGCCAGCAGCGTAGACGATTCTGGAAACACCATATATTTT.